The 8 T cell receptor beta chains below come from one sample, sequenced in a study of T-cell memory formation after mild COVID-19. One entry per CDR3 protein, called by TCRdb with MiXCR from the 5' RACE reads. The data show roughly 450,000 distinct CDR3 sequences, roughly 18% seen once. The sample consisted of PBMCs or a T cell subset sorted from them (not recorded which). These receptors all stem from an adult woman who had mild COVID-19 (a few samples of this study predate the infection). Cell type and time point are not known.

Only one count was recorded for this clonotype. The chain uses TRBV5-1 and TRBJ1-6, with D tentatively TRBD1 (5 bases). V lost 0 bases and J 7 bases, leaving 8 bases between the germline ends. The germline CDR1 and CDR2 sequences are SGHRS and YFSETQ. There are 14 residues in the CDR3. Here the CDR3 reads CASSLETANSPLHF. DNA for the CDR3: TGCGCCAGCAGCTTGGAGACAGCCAATTCACCCCTCCACTTT.

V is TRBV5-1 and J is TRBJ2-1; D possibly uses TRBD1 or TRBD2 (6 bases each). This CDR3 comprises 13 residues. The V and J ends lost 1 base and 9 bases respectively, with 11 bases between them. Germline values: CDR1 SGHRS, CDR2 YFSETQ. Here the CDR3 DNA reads TGCGCCAGCAGCTTGTTTGAGGGGGGTGAGCAGTTCTTC. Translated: CASSLFEGGEQFF.

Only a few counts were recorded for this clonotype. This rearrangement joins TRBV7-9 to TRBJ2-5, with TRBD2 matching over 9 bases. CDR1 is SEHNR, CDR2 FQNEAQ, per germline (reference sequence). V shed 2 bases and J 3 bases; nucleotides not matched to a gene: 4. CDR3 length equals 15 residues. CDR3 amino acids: CASSLRLAVEETQYF. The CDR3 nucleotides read TGTGCCAGCAGCTTAAGACTAGCGGTCGAAGAGACCCAGTACTTC.

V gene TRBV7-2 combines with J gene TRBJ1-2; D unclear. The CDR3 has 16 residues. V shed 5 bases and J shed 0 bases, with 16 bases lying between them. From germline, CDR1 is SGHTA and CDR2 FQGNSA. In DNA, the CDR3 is TGTGCCAGCAGCATCTCGCCGGGCTTAGCTAACTATGGCTACACCTTC. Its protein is CASSISPGLANYGYTF.

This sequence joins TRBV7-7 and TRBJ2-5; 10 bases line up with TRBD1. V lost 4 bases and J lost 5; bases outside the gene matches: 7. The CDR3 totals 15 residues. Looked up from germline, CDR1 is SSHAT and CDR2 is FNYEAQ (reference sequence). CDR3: CASSSETDRGETQYF. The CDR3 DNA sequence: TGTGCCAGCAGCTCTGAGACGGACAGGGGGGAGACCCAGTACTTC.

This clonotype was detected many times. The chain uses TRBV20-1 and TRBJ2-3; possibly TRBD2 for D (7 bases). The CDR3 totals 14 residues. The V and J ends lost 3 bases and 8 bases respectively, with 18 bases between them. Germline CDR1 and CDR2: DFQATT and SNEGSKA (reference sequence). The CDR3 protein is CSASGGGAVSTQYF. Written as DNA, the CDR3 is TGCAGTGCTAGTGGAGGGGGGGCCGTTTCTACGCAGTATTTT.

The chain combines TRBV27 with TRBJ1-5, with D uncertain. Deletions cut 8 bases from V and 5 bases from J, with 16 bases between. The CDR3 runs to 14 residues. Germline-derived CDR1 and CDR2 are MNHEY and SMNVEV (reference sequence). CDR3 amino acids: CASSLGVRYQPQHF. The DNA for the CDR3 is TGTGCCAGCTCCCTCGGGGTTCGGTATCAGCCCCAGCATTTT.

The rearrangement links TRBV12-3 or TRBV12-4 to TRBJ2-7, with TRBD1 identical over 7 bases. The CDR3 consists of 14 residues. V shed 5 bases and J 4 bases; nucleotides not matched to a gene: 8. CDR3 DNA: TGTGCCAGCAGTAGACAGGGATTAAAGTACGAGCAGTACTTC. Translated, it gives CASSRQGLKYEQYF.